Presented here are 5 T cell receptor beta chains from one specimen sequenced in a study of early T cells in non-severe SARS-CoV-2 infection. MiXCR, run by TCRdb on the 5' RACE reads, gives a single entry per CDR3 protein. The sample lists 30,000 to 35,000 distinct CDR3 sequences, about 4.6% seen once, with over 10% in the top ten. Sample: whole blood. The receptors were sampled from an adult who was a healthcare worker with PCR-confirmed SARS-CoV-2 infection or an uninfected control (not recorded which).

This clonotype was seen many times. The V and J genes are TRBV10-1 and TRBJ2-7; D might be TRBD1 or TRBD2, each matching 6 bases. CDR3 length: 15 residues. V lost 0 bases, J lost 3 bases, and 12 bases lay in between. Germline CDR1 and CDR2: WNHNN and SYGVQD (reference sequence). The CDR3 region is CASSESTAGHYEQYF. The CDR3 region has the DNA TGCGCCAGCAGTGAGTCGACGGCGGGACACTACGAGCAGTACTTC.

In this sample, this clonotype turned up many times. This chain uses TRBV6-4 with TRBJ2-7; D is perhaps TRBD1 (6 bases). Germline CDR1 is MRHNA and CDR2 is SNTAGT. V dropped 9 bases and J dropped 3 bases, with 6 bases sitting between them. The CDR3 is 10 amino acids. In nucleotides, the CDR3 is TGTGCCAGGACAGGCTACGAGCAGTACTTC. It specifies CARTGYEQYF.

In the case of this clonotype: Since a much larger clone is just one base distant, this may be a read error. This sequence joins TRBV2 and TRBJ1-1, with no clear D. CDR1 SNHLY and CDR2 FYNNEI come from the germline V gene. The CDR3 contains 12 residues. Here the CDR3 reads CASGEIEAEAFF. The CDR3 DNA reads TGTGCCAGCGGTGAGATTGAGGCTGAAGCTTTCTTT. Filled out from reference TRBV2 and TRBJ1-1, the complete variable domain reads EPEVTQTPSHQVTQMGQEVILRCVPISNHLYFYWYRQILGQKVEFLVSFYNNEISEKSEIFDDQFSVERPDGSNFTLKIRSTKLEDSAMYFCASGEIEAEAFFGQGTRLTVV.

This clonotype was counted many times. The chain is built from TRBV11-2 and TRBJ1-6, with D hard to call. This CDR3 has 14 amino acids. Trimming shortened V by 5 bases and J by 4 bases, and 9 bases separated the two germline ends. Per germline, CDR1 SGHAT and CDR2 FQNNGV. The CDR3 nucleotides read TGTGCCAGCAGCATCGGACGGTATAATTCACCCCTCCACTTT. It is translated as CASSIGRYNSPLHF.

This clonotype was found many times. The genes are TRBV20-1 and TRBJ1-1, with D maybe TRBD1 (5 bases). Germline V gene sequence: CDR1 DFQATT, CDR2 SNEGSKA (reference sequence). Trimming removed 5 bases from V and 0 bases from J, with 13 bases in between. The CDR3 is made up of 14 amino acids. CDR3 residues: CSAPLGTVNTEAFF. In DNA, the CDR3 is TGCAGTGCTCCTCTAGGGACCGTGAACACTGAAGCTTTCTTT.